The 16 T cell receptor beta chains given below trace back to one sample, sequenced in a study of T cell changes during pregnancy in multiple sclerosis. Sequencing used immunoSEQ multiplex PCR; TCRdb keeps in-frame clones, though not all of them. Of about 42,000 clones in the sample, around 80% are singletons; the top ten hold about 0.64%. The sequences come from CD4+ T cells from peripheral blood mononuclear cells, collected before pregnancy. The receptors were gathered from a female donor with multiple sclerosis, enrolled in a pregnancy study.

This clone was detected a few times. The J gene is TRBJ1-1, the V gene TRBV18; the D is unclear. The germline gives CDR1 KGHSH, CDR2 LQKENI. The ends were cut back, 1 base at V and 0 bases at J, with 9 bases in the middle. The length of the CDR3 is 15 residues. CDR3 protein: CASSPQRSLNTEAFF. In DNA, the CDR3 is TGTGCCAGCTCACCACAACGGTCCCTGAACACTGAAGCTTTCTTT.

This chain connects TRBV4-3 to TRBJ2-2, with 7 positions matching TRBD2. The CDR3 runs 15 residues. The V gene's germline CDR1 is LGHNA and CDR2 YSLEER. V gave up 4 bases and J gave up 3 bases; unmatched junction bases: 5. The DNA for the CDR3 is TGCGCCAGCAGCCCCTTGGGAGGGTACACCGGGGAGCTGTTTTTT. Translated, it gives CASSPLGGYTGELFF.

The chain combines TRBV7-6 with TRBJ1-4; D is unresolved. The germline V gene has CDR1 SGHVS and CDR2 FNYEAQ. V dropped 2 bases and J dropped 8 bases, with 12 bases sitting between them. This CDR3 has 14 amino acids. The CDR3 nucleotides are TGTGCCAGCAGCTTAAATAAGGGAGCCGAAAAACTGTTTTTT. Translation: CASSLNKGAEKLFF. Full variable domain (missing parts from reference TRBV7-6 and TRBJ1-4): GAGVSQSPRYKVTKRGQDVALRCDPISGHVSLYWYRQALGQGPEFLTYFNYEAQQDKSGLPNDRFSAERPEGSISTLTIQRTEQRDSAMYRCASSLNKGAEKLFFGSGTQLSVL.

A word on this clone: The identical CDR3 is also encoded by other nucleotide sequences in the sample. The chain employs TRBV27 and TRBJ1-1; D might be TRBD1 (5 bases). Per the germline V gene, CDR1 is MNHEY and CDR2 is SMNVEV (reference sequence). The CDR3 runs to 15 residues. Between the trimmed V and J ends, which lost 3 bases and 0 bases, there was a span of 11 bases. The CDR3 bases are TGTGCCAGCAGTTTCAGTCCAGGGATGAACACTGAAGCTTTCTTT. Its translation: CASSFSPGMNTEAFF.

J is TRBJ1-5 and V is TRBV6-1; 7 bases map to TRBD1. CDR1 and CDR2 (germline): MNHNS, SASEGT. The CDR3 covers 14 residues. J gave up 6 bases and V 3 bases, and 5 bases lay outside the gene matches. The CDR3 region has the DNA TGTGCCAGCAGTGAGGCTCAGGGGGGTCAGCCCCAGCATTTT. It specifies CASSEAQGGQPQHF.

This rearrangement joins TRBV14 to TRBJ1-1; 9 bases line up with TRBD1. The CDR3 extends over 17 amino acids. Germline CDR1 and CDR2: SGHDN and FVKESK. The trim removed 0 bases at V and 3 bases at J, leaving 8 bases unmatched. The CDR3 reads CASSQDLGTGYDTEAFF. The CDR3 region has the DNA TGTGCCAGCAGCCAAGATCTCGGGACAGGGTACGACACTGAAGCTTTCTTT.

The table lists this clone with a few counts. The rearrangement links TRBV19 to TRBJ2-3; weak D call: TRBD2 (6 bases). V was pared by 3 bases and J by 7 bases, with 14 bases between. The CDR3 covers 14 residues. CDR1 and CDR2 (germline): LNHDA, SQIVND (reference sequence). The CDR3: CASSIGGGTNTQYF. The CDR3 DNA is TGTGCCAGTAGTATCGGCGGAGGGACCAATACGCAGTATTTT. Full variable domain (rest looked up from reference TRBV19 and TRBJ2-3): DGGITQSPKYLFRKEGQNVTLSCEQNLNHDAMYWYRQDPGQGLRLIYYSQIVNDFQKGDIAEGYSVSREKKESFPLTVTSAQKNPTAFYLCASSIGGGTNTQYFGPGTRLTVL.

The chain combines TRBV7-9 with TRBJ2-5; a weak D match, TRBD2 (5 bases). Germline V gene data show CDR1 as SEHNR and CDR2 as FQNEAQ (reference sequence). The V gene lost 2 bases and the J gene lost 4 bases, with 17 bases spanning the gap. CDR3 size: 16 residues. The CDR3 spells CASSLLLGAPRETQYF. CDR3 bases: TGTGCCAGCAGCTTATTACTAGGAGCCCCTCGAGAGACCCAGTACTTC.

Here the CDR3 reads CASSPGTPGGNEQFF. The CDR3 coding sequence is TGTGCCAGCAGTCCCGGGACGCCAGGGGGCAATGAGCAGTTCTTC. The rearrangement uses TRBV6-6 and TRBJ2-1, with TRBD1 identical over 7 bases. Trimming removed 5 bases from V and 6 bases from J; junction bases left unmatched: 10. The CDR3 has 15 amino acids. Germline CDR1 MNHNY, CDR2 SVGAGI (reference sequence).

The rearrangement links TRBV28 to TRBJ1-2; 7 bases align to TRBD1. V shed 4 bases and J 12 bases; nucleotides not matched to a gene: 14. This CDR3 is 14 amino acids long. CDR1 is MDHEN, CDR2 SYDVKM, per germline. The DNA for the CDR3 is TGTGCCAGCAGTTCATATCCTGACAGGGTCCAAGACACCTTC. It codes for CASSSYPDRVQDTF.

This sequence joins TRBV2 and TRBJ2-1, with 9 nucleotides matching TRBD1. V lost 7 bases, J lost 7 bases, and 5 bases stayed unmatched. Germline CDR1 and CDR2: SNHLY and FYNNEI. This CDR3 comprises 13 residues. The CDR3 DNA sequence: TGTGCCAGCAATGGGGACAGGGCAAATGAGCAGTTCTTC. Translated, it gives CASNGDRANEQFF.

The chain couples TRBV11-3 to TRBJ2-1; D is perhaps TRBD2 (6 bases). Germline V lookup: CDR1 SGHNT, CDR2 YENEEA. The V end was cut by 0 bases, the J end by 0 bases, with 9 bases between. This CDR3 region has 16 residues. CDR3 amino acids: CASSLDSGVSYNEQFF. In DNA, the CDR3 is TGTGCCAGCAGCTTAGATAGCGGCGTCTCCTACAATGAGCAGTTCTTC.

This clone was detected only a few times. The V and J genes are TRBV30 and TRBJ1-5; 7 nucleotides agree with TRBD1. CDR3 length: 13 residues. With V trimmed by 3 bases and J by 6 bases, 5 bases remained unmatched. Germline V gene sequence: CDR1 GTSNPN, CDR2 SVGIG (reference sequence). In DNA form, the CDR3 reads TGTGCCTGGAGGAGACAGGGAGGTCAGCCCCAGCATTTT. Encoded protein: CAWRRQGGQPQHF.

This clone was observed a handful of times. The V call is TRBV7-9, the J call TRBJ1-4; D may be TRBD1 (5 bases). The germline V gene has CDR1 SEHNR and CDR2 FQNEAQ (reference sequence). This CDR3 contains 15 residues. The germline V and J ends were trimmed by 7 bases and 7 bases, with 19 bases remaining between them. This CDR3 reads CASTQGLLRGEKLFF. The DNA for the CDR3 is TGTGCCAGCACCCAGGGACTTCTGAGAGGTGAAAAACTGTTTTTT.

CDR3 bases: TGTGCCAGCTCACCAAATTCAGGGGACGAGCAGTACTTC. Its protein is CASSPNSGDEQYF. The rearrangement uses TRBV18 and TRBJ2-7, with D perhaps matching TRBD1 (6 bases). The ends were cut back, 2 bases at V and 5 bases at J, with 10 bases in the middle. Germline lookup yields CDR1 KGHSH and CDR2 LQKENI. The length of the CDR3 is 13 residues. Full variable domain (outside the CDR3, taken from reference TRBV18 and TRBJ2-7): NAGVMQNPRHLVRRRGQEARLRCSPMKGHSHVYWYRQLPEEGLKFMVYLQKENIIDESGMPKERFSAEFPKEGPSILRIQQVVRGDSAAYFCASSPNSGDEQYFGPGTRLTVT.

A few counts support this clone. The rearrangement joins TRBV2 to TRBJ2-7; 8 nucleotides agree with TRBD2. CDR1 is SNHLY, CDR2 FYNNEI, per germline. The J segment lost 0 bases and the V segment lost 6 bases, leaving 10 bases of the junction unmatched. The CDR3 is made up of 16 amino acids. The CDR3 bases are TGTGCCAGCAGCAGTCGGGTAGCGGGACACTCCTACGAGCAGTACTTC. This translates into CASSSRVAGHSYEQYF.